A selection of T cell receptor beta chains follows, all from one sample in a study of blood T cell repertoires in COVID-19. Some clones are missing from TCRdb's copy, which holds only in-frame ones; the method was immunoSEQ multiplex PCR. In the table there are roughly 20,000 clones, around 82% of which are singletons. Sample: peripheral blood. The source is a human donor in a cohort sampled during active COVID-19. CDR3s include the opening cysteine and the closing phenylalanine or tryptophan. The D gene is left open where the match is weak. Size is stated for part of the rows, as once, few or many counts, or as a class when the clone is expanded.

J gene: TRBJ2-5; clone size: few; D gene: NA; V gene: TRBV29-1; CDR3 DNA: TGCAGCGTTGACCCCGGGACTGAAAATCGAGAGACCCAGTACTTC; CDR3 protein: CSVDPGTENRETQYF
J gene: TRBJ1-1; clone size: NA; D gene: TRBD1; V gene: TRBV11-2; CDR3 DNA: TGTGCCAGCAGCTTGACTAGACAGGGGAACACTGAAGCTTTCTTT; CDR3 protein: CASSLTRQGNTEAFF
J gene: TRBJ1-2; clone size: few; D gene: TRBD1; V gene: TRBV4-1; CDR3 DNA: TGCGCCAGCAGCCAACGTACAGGGGGCGCCGGCTATGGCTACACCTTC; CDR3 protein: CASSQRTGGAGYGYTF
J gene: TRBJ2-6; clone size: once; D gene: NA; V gene: TRBV3-1/TRBV3-2; CDR3 DNA: TGTGCCAGCAGCCAAGTGGGCACCAGCTCTGGGGCCAACGTCCTGACTTTC; CDR3 protein: CASSQVGTSSGANVLTF
J gene: TRBJ2-5; clone size: NA; D gene: TRBD2; V gene: TRBV19; CDR3 DNA: TGTGCCAGTAGGCGAACGGGGGGAACTCCAGGGATAAAAGAGACCCAGTACTTC; CDR3 protein: CASRRTGGTPGIKETQYF
J gene: TRBJ1-2; clone size: NA; D gene: TRBD1; V gene: TRBV24-1; CDR3 DNA: TGTGCCACCAGTGATTTCGGACAGGGCTATGGCTACACCTTC; CDR3 protein: CATSDFGQGYGYTF
J gene: TRBJ2-5; clone size: NA; D gene: TRBD2; V gene: TRBV20-1; CDR3 DNA: TGCAGTGCTAGTATTAGCGGGGGTAGTGAGACCCAGTACTTC; CDR3 protein: CSASISGGSETQYF
J gene: TRBJ2-3; clone size: few; D gene: TRBD1; V gene: TRBV6-4; CDR3 DNA: TGTGCCAGCAGTACCGGGACAGGGGGCACAGATACGCAGTATTTT; CDR3 protein: CASSTGTGGTDTQYF
J gene: TRBJ1-1; clone size: NA; D gene: NA; V gene: TRBV24-1; CDR3 DNA: TGTGCCACCAGTGATGGGGTAATTTCGGGATGGAACACTGAAGCTTTCTTT; CDR3 protein: CATSDGVISGWNTEAFF
J gene: TRBJ2-6; clone size: NA; D gene: NA; V gene: TRBV19; CDR3 DNA: TGTGCCAGTAGTATAGGACTGGGCTCTGGGGCCAACGTCCTGACTTTC; CDR3 protein: CASSIGLGSGANVLTF
J gene: TRBJ2-4; clone size: NA; D gene: NA; V gene: TRBV2; CDR3 DNA: TGTGCCAGCAGTGGGGAGAGAAACATTCAGTACTTC; CDR3 protein: CASSGERNIQYF
J gene: TRBJ2-5; clone size: NA; D gene: NA; V gene: TRBV19; CDR3 DNA: TGTGCCAGTAGTATCTCGGACAGCCCCGGAGAGACCCAGTACTTC; CDR3 protein: CASSISDSPGETQYF
J gene: TRBJ1-2; clone size: NA; D gene: NA; V gene: TRBV28; CDR3 DNA: TGTGCCAGCAGTTTCCCGGGATTCCAAGCTAACTATGGCTACACCTTC; CDR3 protein: CASSFPGFQANYGYTF
J gene: TRBJ2-7; clone size: NA; D gene: NA; V gene: TRBV11-3; CDR3 DNA: TGTGCCAGCAGCCCGAGGCCGAGCTCCTACGAGCAGTACTTC; CDR3 protein: CASSPRPSSYEQYF
J gene: TRBJ2-3; clone size: NA; D gene: TRBD2; V gene: TRBV9; CDR3 DNA: TGTGCCAGCAGTTCCTACGGGGGGGAAATGGATACGCAGTATTTT; CDR3 protein: CASSSYGGEMDTQYF
J gene: TRBJ2-2; clone size: NA; D gene: TRBD2; V gene: TRBV25-1; CDR3 DNA: TGTGCCAGCAGTCCCCCGGGACTAGCGGAACTTAACACCGGGGAGCTGTTTTTT; CDR3 protein: CASSPPGLAELNTGELFF
J gene: TRBJ1-2; clone size: NA; D gene: TRBD1; V gene: TRBV5-1; CDR3 DNA: TGCGCCAGCAGCTTGGAATTTAGGGCAGGGGGACCTAACTATGGCTACACCTTC; CDR3 protein: CASSLEFRAGGPNYGYTF
J gene: TRBJ2-2; clone size: NA; D gene: TRBD1; V gene: TRBV9; CDR3 DNA: TGTGCCAGCAGCGTAGAGGGGGCGGCGGCTCTCGGGGAGCTGTTTTTT; CDR3 protein: CASSVEGAAALGELFF
J gene: TRBJ1-5; clone size: NA; D gene: NA; V gene: TRBV18; CDR3 DNA: TGTGCCAGCTCTTCTCCCCCCCGGGGAGACAATCAGCCCCAGCATTTT; CDR3 protein: CASSSPPRGDNQPQHF
J gene: TRBJ1-3; clone size: few; D gene: NA; V gene: TRBV4-2; CDR3 DNA: TGTGCCAGCAGCCAGGAACGGGACTTCTCTGGAAACACCATATATTTT; CDR3 protein: CASSQERDFSGNTIYF
J gene: TRBJ1-5; clone size: NA; D gene: TRBD1; V gene: TRBV30; CDR3 DNA: TGTGCCTGGAGCCGGACAGGACTCAATCAGCCCCAGCATTTT; CDR3 protein: CAWSRTGLNQPQHF
J gene: TRBJ2-7; clone size: NA; D gene: TRBD1; V gene: TRBV25-1; CDR3 DNA: TGTGCCAGCAGTGGTACAGGGGAAGGCTACGAGCAGTACTTC; CDR3 protein: CASSGTGEGYEQYF
J gene: TRBJ2-3; clone size: NA; D gene: TRBD2; V gene: TRBV19; CDR3 DNA: TGTGCCAGTGCGGGGGGGCCTTCTCAAACAGATACGCAGTATTTT; CDR3 protein: CASAGGPSQTDTQYF
J gene: TRBJ1-1; clone size: NA; D gene: NA; V gene: TRBV28; CDR3 DNA: TGTGCCAGCAGTTTAGAAAGGGCGGCGGGCGCTTTCTTT; CDR3 protein: CASSLERAAGAFF